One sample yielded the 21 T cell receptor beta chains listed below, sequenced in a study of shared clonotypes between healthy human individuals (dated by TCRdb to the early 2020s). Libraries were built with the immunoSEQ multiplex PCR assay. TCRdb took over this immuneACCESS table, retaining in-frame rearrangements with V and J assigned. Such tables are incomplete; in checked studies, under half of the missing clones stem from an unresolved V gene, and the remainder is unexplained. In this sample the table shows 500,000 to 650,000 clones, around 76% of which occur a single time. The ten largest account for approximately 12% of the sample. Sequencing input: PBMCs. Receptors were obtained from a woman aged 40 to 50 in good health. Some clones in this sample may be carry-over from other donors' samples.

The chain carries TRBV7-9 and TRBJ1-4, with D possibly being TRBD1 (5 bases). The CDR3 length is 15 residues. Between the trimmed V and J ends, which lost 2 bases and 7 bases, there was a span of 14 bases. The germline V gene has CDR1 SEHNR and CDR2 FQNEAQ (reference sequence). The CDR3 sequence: CASSLWGGRSEKLFF. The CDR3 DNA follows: TGTGCCAGCAGCTTATGGGGGGGAAGGAGTGAAAAACTGTTTTTT.

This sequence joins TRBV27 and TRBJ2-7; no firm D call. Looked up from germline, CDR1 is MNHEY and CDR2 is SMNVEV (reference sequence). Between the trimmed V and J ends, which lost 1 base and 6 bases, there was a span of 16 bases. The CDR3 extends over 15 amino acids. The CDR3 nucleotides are TGTGCCAGCAGTTTATTCCCCACAAGGGAAGGCGAGCAGTACTTC. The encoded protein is CASSLFPTREGEQYF.

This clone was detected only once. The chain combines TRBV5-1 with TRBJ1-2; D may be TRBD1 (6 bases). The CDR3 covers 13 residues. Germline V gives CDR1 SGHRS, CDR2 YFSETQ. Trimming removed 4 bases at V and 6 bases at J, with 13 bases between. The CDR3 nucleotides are TGCGCCAGCAGCATGTCAGGGGAGAATGGCTACACCTTC. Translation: CASSMSGENGYTF.

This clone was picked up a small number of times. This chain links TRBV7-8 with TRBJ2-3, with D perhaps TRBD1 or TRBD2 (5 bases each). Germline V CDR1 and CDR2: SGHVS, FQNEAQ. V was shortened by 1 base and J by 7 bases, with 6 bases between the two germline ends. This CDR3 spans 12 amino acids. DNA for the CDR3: TGTGCCAGCAGCTTAGGGGGGTATACGCAGTATTTT. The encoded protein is CASSLGGYTQYF.

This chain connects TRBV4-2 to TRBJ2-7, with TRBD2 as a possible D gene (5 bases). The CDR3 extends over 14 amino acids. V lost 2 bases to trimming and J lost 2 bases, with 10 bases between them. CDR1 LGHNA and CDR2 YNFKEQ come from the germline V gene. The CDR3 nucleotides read TGTGCCAGCAGCCAATCTTTCGGGGCCTACGAGCAGTACTTC. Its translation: CASSQSFGAYEQYF.

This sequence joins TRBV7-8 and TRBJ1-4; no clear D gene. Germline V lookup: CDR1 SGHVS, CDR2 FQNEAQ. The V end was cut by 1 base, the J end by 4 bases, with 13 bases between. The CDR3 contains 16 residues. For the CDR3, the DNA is TGTGCCAGCAGCTTAGGCGATCGGGCGTTTAATGAAAAACTGTTTTTT. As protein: CASSLGDRAFNEKLFF.

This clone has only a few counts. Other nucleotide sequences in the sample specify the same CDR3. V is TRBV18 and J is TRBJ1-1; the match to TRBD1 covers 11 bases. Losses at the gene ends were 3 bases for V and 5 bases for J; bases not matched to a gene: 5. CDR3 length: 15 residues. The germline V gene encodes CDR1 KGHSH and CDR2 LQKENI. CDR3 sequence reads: CASSPAGTGGTEAFF. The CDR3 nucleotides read TGTGCCAGCTCACCGGCTGGGACAGGGGGTACTGAAGCTTTCTTT.

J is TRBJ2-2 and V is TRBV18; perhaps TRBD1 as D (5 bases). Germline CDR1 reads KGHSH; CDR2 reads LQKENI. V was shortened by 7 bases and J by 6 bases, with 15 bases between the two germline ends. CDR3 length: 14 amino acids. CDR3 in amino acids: CASFTTVGSGELFF. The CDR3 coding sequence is TGTGCCAGCTTTACGACAGTAGGTTCCGGGGAGCTGTTTTTT.

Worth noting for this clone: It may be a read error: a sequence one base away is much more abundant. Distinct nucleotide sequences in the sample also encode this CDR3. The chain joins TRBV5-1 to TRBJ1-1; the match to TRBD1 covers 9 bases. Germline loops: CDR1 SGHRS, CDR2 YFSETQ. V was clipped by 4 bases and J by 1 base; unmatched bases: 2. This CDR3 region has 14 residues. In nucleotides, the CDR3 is TGCGCCAGCAGCACGGACAGGGGGAACACTGAAGCTTTCTTT. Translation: CASSTDRGNTEAFF.

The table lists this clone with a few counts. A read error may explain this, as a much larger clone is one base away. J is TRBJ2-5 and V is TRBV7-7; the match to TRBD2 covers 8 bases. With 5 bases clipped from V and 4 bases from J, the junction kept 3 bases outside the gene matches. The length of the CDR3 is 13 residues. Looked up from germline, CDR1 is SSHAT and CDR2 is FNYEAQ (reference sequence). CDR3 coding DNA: TGTGCCAGCAGCCCTACTAGCGGAGAGACCCAGTACTTC. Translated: CASSPTSGETQYF.

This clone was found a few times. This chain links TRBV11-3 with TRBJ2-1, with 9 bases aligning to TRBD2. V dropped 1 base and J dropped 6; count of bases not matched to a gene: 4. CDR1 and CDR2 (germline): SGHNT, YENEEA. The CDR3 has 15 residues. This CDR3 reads CASSLVASGINEQFF. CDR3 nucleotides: TGTGCCAGCAGCTTAGTAGCTAGCGGGATCAATGAGCAGTTCTTC.

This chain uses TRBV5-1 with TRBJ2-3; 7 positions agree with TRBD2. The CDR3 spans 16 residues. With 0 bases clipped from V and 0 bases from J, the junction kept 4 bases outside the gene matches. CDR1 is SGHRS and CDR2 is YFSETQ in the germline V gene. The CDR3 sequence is CASSLEGAGSTDTQYF. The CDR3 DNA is TGCGCCAGCAGCTTGGAGGGAGCGGGAAGCACAGATACGCAGTATTTT.

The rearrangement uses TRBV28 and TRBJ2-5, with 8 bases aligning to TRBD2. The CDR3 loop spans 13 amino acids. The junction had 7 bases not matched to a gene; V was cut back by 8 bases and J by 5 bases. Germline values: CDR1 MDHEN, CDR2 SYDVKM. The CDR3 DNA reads TGTGCCAGCGGGTCAGCGGGAGCGGAGACCCAGTACTTC. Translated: CASGSAGAETQYF.

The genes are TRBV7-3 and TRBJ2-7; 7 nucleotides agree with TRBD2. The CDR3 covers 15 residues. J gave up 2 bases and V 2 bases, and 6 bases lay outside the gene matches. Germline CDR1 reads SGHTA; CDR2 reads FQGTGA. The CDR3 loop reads CASSLRPSGTYEQYF. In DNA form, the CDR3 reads TGTGCCAGCAGCTTACGGCCTAGCGGCACCTACGAGCAGTACTTC.

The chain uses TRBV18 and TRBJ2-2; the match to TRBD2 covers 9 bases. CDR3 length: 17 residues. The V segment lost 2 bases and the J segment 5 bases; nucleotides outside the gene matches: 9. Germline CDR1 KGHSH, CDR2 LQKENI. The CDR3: CASSPRLLSGSTGELFF. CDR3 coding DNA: TGTGCCAGCTCACCAAGGTTGCTTAGCGGGAGTACCGGGGAGCTGTTTTTT. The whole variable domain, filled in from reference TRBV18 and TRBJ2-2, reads NAGVMQNPRHLVRRRGQEARLRCSPMKGHSHVYWYRQLPEEGLKFMVYLQKENIIDESGMPKERFSAEFPKEGPSILRIQQVVRGDSAAYFCASSPRLLSGSTGELFFGEGSRLTVL.

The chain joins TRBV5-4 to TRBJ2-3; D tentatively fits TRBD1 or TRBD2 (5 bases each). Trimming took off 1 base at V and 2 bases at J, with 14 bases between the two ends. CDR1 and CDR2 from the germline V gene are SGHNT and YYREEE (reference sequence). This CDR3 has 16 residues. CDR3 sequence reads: CASSLRLQGPTDTQYF. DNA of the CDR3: TGTGCCAGCAGCTTGAGGCTCCAGGGACCCACAGATACGCAGTATTTT.

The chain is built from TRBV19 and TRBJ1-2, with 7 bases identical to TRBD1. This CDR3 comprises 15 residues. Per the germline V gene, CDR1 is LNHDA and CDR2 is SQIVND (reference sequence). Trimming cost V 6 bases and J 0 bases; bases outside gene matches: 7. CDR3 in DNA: TGTGCCAGTAGCCTGACGACAGGGCCTAACTATGGCTACACCTTC. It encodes CASSLTTGPNYGYTF. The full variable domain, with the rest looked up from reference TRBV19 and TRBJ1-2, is DGGITQSPKYLFRKEGQNVTLSCEQNLNHDAMYWYRQDPGQGLRLIYYSQIVNDFQKGDIAEGYSVSREKKESFPLTVTSAQKNPTAFYLCASSLTTGPNYGYTFGSGTRLTVV.

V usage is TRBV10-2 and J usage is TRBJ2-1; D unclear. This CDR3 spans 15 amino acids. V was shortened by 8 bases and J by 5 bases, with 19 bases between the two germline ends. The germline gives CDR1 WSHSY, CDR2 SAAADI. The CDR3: CASSDRFPPDNEQFF. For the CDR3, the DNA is TGCGCCAGCTCGGATCGGTTCCCCCCAGACAATGAGCAGTTCTTC.

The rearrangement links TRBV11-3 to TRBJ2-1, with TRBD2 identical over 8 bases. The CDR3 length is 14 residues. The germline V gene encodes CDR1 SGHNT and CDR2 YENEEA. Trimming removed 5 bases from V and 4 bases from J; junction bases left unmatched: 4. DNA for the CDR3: TGTGCCAGCAGCGGTAGCGGGAAATACAATGAGCAGTTCTTC. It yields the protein CASSGSGKYNEQFF.

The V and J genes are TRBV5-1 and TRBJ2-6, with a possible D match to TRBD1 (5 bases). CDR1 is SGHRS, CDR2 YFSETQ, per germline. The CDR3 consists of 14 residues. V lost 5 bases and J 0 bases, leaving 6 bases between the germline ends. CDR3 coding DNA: TGCGCCAGCAGGGGGCTCTCTGGGGCCAACGTCCTGACTTTC. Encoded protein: CASRGLSGANVLTF.

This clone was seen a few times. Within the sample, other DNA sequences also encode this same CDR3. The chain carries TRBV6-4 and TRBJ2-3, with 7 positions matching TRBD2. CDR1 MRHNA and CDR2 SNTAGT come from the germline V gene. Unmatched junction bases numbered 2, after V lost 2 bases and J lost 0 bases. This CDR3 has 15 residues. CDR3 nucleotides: TGTGCCAGCAGTGACGTAGCGGGTAGCACAGATACGCAGTATTTT. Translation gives CASSDVAGSTDTQYF.